The source of this TCR beta chain is a study of siplizumab effects on memory and regulatory T cells. The CDR3 is made up of 13 amino acids. Germline V lookup: CDR1 MNHEY, CDR2 SMNVEV (reference sequence). V gave up 3 bases and J gave up 4 bases, with 10 bases separating them. TCRdb keeps only in-frame clones here, not all; method: immunoSEQ multiplex PCR. This sample carries approximately 94,000 clones, approximately 93% of them seen once, and the ten largest clones take 6.5%. As concerns this clone: Its cognate antigen is unknown.

Broader study findings: Whether the proliferating Tregs (from siplizumab cultures) were suppressive was not confirmed. Naive or memory phenotype was unassignable for roughly 75-96% of proliferating CD4+ or CD8+ clones. Unstimulated subsets contained matches for only a minor fraction of alloreactive clones. Siplizumab significantly decreased alloreactive sequences from unstimulated CD4+ memory cells.

The sequence derives from a human donor in good health. This chain connects TRBV27 to TRBJ2-7; D uncertain. The specimen was CD8+ T cells sorted from blood. CDR3 residues: CASSFSPSYEQYF. The CDR3 DNA follows: TGTGCCAGCAGTTTTTCCCCAAGTTACGAGCAGTACTTC.